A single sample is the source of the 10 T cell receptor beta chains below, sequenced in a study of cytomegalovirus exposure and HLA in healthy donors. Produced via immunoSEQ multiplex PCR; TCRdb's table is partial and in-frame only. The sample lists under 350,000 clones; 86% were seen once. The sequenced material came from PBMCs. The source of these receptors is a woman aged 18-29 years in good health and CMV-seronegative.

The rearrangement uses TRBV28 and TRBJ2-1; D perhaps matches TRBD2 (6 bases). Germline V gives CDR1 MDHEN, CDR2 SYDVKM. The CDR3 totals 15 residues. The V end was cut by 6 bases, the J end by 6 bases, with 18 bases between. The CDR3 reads CASSPLVEGRNEQFF. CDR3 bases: TGTGCCAGCAGCCCACTTGTGGAGGGCCGCAATGAGCAGTTCTTC.

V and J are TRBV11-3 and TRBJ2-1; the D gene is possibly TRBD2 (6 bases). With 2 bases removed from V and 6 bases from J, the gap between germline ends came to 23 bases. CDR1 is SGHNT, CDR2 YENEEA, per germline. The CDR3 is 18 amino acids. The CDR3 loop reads CASSLRDWGEGLLNEQFF. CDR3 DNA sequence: TGTGCCAGCAGCTTACGGGACTGGGGCGAGGGGTTACTCAATGAGCAGTTCTTC.

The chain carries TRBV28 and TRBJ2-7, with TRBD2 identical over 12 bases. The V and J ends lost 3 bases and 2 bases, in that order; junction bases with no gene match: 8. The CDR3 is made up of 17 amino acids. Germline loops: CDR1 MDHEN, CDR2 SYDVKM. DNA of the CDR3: TGTGCCAGCAGTTTGGAGACTAGCGGGGGAGCACCCTACGAGCAGTACTTC. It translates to CASSLETSGGAPYEQYF.

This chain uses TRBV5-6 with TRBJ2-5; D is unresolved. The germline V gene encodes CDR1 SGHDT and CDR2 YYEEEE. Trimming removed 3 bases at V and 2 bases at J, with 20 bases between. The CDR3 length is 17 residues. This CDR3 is CASSYIIPPTTQETQYF. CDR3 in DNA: TGTGCCAGCAGCTATATCATTCCGCCCACCACACAAGAGACCCAGTACTTC.

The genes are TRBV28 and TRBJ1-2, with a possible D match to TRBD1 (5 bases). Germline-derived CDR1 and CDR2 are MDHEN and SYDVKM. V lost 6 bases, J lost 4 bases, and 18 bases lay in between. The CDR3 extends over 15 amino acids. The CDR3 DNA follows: TGTGCCAGCAGCCAGGGACGGAGGGAGTCCTATGGCTACACCTTC. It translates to CASSQGRRESYGYTF.

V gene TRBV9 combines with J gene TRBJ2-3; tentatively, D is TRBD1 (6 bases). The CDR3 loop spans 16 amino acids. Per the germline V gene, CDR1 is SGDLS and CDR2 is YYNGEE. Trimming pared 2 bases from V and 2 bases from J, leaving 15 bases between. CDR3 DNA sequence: TGTGCCAGCAGCGTCGACAGGAGTAATCCCACAGATACGCAGTATTTT. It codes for CASSVDRSNPTDTQYF.

The CDR3 DNA reads TGTGCCAGCAGCCAAATACCGGGACAGCTCTATGGCTACACCTTC. Translated, it gives CASSQIPGQLYGYTF. This chain joins TRBV14 and TRBJ1-2; 7 nucleotides align to TRBD1. V trimming: 2 bases; J trimming: 4 bases; junction bases outside the gene matches: 7. Germline CDR1 is SGHDN and CDR2 is FVKESK. The CDR3 is 15 residues long. Together with reference TRBV14 and TRBJ1-2, the CDR3 gives the full variable domain: EAGVTQFPSHSVIEKGQTVTLRCDPISGHDNLYWYRRVMGKEIKFLLHFVKESKQDESGMPNNRFLAERTGGTYSTLKVQPAELEDSGVYFCASSQIPGQLYGYTFGSGTRLTVV.

CDR3 loop: CASRSPWDSSYEQYF. DNA for the CDR3: TGTGCCAGCAGATCCCCCTGGGACAGCTCCTACGAGCAGTACTTC. This chain links TRBV11-2 with TRBJ2-7; 7 bases agree with TRBD1. The CDR3 is 15 residues long. CDR1 SGHAT and CDR2 FQNNGV come from the germline V gene. J lost 0 bases, V lost 6 bases, and 8 bases had no gene match.

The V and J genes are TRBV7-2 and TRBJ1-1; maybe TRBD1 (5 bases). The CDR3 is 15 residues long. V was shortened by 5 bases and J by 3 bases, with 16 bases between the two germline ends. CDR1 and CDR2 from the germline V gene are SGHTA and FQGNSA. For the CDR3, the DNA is TGTGCCAGCAGCCCAAACGACAGATCCCACACTGAAGCTTTCTTT. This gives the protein CASSPNDRSHTEAFF.

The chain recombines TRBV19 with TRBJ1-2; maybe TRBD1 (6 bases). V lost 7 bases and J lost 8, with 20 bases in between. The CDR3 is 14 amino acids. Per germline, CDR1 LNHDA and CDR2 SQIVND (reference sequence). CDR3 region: CASTTGAGDGGYTF. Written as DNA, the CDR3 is TGTGCCAGTACCACAGGTGCAGGGGACGGCGGCTACACCTTC.